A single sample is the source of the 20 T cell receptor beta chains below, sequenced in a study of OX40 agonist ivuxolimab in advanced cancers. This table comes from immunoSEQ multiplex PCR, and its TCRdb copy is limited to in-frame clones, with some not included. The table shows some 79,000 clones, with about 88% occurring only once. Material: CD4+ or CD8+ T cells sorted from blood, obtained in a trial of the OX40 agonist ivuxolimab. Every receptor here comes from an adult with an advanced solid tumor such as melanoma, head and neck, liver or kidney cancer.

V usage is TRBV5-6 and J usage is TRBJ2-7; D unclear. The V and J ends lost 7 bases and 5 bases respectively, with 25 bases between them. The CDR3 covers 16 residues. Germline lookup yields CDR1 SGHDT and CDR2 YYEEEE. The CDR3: CASPQTPGQRSNEQYF. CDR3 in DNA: TGTGCCAGCCCACAGACCCCGGGTCAGAGATCCAACGAGCAGTACTTC.

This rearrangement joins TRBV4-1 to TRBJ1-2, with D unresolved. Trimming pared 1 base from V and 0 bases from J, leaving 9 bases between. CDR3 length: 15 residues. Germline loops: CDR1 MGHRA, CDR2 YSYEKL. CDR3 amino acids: CASSQAETTNYGYTF. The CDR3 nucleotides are TGCGCCAGCAGCCAAGCGGAGACCACTAACTATGGCTACACCTTC.

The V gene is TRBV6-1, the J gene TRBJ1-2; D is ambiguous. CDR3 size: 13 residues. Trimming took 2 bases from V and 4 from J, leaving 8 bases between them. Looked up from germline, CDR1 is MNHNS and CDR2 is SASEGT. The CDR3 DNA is TGTGCCAGCAGTGAAATGGGTGGCTATGGCTACACCTTC. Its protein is CASSEMGGYGYTF.

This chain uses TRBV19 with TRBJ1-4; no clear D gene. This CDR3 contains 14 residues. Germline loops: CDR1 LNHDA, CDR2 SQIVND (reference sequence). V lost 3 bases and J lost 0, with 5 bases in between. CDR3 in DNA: TGTGCCAGTAGTATTTCCGCAACTAATGAAAAACTGTTTTTT. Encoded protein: CASSISATNEKLFF.

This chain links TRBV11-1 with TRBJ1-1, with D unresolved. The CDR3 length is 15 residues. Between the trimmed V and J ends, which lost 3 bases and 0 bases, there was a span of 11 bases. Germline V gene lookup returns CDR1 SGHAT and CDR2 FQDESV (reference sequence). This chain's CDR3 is CASSLDSGLNTEAFF. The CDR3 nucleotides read TGTGCCAGCAGCTTGGACTCTGGGTTGAACACTGAAGCTTTCTTT.

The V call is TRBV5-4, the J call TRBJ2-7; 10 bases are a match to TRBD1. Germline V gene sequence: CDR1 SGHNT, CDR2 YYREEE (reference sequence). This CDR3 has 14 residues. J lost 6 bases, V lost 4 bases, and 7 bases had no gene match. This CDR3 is CASSAGQGTTEQYF. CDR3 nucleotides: TGTGCCAGCAGCGCGGGACAGGGGACCACCGAGCAGTACTTC.

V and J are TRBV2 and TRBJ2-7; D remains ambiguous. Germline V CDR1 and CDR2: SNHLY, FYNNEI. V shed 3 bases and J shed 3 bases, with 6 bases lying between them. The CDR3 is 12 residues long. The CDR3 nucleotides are TGTGCCAGCAGTGAGGCGGACTACGAGCAGTACTTC. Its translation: CASSEADYEQYF.

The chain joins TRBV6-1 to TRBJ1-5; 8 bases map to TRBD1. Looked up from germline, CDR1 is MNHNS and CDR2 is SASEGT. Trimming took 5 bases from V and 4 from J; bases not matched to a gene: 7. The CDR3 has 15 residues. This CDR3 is CASSPGTGTNQPQHF. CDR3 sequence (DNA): TGTGCCAGCAGTCCCGGGACAGGAACTAATCAGCCCCAGCATTTT.

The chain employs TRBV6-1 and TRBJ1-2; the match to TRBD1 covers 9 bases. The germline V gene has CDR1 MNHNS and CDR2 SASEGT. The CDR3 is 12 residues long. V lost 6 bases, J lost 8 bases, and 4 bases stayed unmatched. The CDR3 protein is CASRTGGLGYTF. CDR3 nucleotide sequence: TGTGCCAGCAGAACAGGGGGCTTAGGCTACACCTTC.

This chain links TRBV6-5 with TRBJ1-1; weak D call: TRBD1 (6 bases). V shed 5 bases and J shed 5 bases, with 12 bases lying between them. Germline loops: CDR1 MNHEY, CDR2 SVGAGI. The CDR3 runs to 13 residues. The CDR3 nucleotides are TGTGCCAGCAGTGGGGGGGGCCGGACTGAAGCTTTCTTT. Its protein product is CASSGGGRTEAFF.

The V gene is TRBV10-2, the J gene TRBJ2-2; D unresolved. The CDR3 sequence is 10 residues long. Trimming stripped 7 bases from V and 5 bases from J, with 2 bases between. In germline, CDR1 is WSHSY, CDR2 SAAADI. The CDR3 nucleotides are TGCGCCAGCAAAACCGGGGAGCTGTTTTTT. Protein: CASKTGELFF.

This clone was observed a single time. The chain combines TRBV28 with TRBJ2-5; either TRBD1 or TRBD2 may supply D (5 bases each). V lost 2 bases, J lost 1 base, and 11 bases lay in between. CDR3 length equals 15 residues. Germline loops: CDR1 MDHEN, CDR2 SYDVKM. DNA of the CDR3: TGTGCCAGCAGTTTAAGGGGTGCGGGCCAAGAGACCCAGTACTTC. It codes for CASSLRGAGQETQYF.

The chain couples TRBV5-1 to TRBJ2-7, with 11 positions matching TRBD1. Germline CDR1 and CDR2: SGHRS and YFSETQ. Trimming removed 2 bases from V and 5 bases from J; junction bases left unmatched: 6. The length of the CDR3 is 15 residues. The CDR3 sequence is CASSFGQGAIDEQYF. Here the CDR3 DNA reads TGCGCCAGCAGCTTCGGACAGGGGGCGATTGACGAGCAGTACTTC.

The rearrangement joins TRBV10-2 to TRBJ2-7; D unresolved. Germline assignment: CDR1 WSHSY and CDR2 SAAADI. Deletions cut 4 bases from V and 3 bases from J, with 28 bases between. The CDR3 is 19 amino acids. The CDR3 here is CASSASRGLGSPTIYEQYF. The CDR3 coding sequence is TGCGCCAGCAGTGCGTCCCGTGGGTTAGGGTCACCCACAATCTACGAGCAGTACTTC.

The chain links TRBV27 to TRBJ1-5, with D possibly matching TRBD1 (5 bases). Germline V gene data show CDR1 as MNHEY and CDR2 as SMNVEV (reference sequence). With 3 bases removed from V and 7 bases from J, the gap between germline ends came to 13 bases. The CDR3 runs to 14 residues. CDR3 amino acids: CASSFGRGGQPQHF. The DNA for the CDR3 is TGTGCCAGCAGTTTTGGAAGGGGAGGGCAGCCCCAGCATTTT.

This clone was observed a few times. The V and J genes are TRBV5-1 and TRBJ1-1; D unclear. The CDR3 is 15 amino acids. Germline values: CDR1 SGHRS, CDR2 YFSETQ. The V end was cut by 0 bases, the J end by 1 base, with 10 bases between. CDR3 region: CASSLETGSNTEAFF. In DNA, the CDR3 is TGCGCCAGCAGCTTGGAAACGGGGTCGAACACTGAAGCTTTCTTT.

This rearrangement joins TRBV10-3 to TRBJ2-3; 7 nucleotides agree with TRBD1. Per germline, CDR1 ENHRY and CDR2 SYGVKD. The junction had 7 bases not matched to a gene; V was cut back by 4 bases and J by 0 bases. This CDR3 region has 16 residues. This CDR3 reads CAISAPGQASTDTQYF. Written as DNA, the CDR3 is TGTGCCATCAGTGCCCCCGGACAGGCCAGCACAGATACGCAGTATTTT.

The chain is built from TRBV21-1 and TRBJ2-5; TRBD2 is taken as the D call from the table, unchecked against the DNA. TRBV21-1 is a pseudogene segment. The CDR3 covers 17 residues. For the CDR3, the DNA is TGTGCCAGCACCTTACCCAGGGGGCTAGCGGGACGCGGGACCCAGTACTTC. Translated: CASTLPRGLAGRGTQYF.

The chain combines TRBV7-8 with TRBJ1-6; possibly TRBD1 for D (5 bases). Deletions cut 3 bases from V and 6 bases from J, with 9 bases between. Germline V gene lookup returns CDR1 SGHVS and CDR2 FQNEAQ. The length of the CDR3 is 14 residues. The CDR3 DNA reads TGTGCCAGCAGCTTGGGGCAGCTTAATTCACCCCTCCACTTT. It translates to CASSLGQLNSPLHF.

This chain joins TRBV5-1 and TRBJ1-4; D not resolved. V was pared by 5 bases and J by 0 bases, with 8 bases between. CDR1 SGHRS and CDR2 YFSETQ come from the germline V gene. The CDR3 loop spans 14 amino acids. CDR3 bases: TGCGCCAGCAGACATACCACAACTAATGAAAAACTGTTTTTT. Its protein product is CASRHTTTNEKLFF.